This T cell receptor beta chain comes out of a study of OX40 agonist ivuxolimab in advanced cancers. The wider study: Every 2 weeks, patients received ivuxolimab intravenously, dosed at 0.01 to 10 mg/kg.

A note on this clone: No antigen is known for it.

Study outcomes and limitations: On average, CD8+ T cells showed a greater number of expanded clones than CD4+.

The repertoire was sequenced with immunoSEQ multiplex PCR; TCRdb's copy has only in-frame clones and lacks some. The sample holds 55,000 to 65,000 clones; about 88% are singletons and the top ten take around 2.1%. V lost 3 bases, J lost 7 bases, and 6 bases lay in between. The germline V gene encodes CDR1 ENHRY and CDR2 SYGVKD. The CDR3 covers 11 residues. This receptor was taken from an adult with an advanced solid tumor such as melanoma, head and neck, liver or kidney cancer. Here the sequenced sample was CD4+ or CD8+ T cells sorted from blood, taken in a trial of the OX40 agonist ivuxolimab. V and J are TRBV10-3 and TRBJ1-1; D call uncertain. The CDR3 sequence is CAISDIGEAFF. DNA of the CDR3: TGTGCCATCAGTGACATTGGTGAAGCTTTCTTT.